The 22 T cell receptor beta chains in this list originate from one sample, sequenced in a study of T-cell memory formation after mild COVID-19. MiXCR was run by TCRdb on the 5' RACE reads, yielding one entry per CDR3 protein. The sample carries 250,000 to 400,000 distinct CDR3 sequences, over 11% recorded once. Specimen: PBMCs or a T cell subset sorted from them (not recorded which). All receptors derive from a man younger than 35 who had mild COVID-19 (a few samples of this study predate the infection). Cell type and time point are not known.

This chain links TRBV11-2 with TRBJ1-6; D gene ambiguous. Deletions cut 6 bases from V and 5 bases from J, with 14 bases between. CDR3 size: 15 residues. Germline V gene lookup returns CDR1 SGHAT and CDR2 FQNNGV. CDR3 bases: TGTGCCAGCAGACCTCGAAGAACCGATAATTCACCCCTCCACTTT. Its translation: CASRPRRTDNSPLHF.

This clonotype turned up a few times. This rearrangement joins TRBV7-2 to TRBJ1-1; D ambiguous. There are 14 residues in the CDR3. From germline, CDR1 is SGHTA and CDR2 FQGNSA. The V end lost 5 bases, the J end lost 11 bases, and 21 bases lay between the germline ends. The CDR3 sequence is CASSPNAQAHGAFF. In DNA form, the CDR3 reads TGTGCCAGCAGCCCAAACGCCCAGGCTCACGGGGCTTTCTTT.

This clonotype showed up just a few times. The chain's CDR3 is CATSEDPSRRETQYF. Written as DNA, the CDR3 is TGTGCCACCAGTGAAGATCCCTCCCGTAGGGAGACCCAGTACTTC. V is TRBV24-1 and J is TRBJ2-5, with unresolved D. The CDR3 is made up of 15 amino acids. Germline loops: CDR1 KGHDR, CDR2 SFDVKD. Trimming took off 4 bases at V and 5 bases at J, with 16 bases between the two ends.

V and J are TRBV21-1 and TRBJ2-4; the table's D call, TRBD1, has no DNA check behind it. TRBV21-1 is a pseudogene segment. This CDR3 is 13 amino acids long. The CDR3 DNA is TGTGCCAGCAGCAAACCCTGTGGACGCATTCAGTACTTC. Residues: CASSKPCGRIQYF.

This clonotype was seen a handful of times. The chain recombines TRBV7-2 with TRBJ2-5; D is possibly TRBD1 (6 bases). This CDR3 region has 15 residues. With 4 bases removed from V and 2 bases from J, the gap between germline ends came to 14 bases. Germline V gene data show CDR1 as SGHTA and CDR2 as FQGNSA. The CDR3 region has the DNA TGTGCCAGCAGCTCCCAGGGGTCGGGGCAAGAGACCCAGTACTTC. Translated: CASSSQGSGQETQYF.

CDR3 loop: CSARTSGAYNEQFF. The CDR3 nucleotides are TGCAGTGCTAGGACTAGCGGGGCTTACAATGAGCAGTTCTTC. The chain recombines TRBV20-1 with TRBJ2-1; 11 bases fit TRBD2. Germline CDR1 and CDR2: DFQATT and SNEGSKA (reference sequence). The CDR3 consists of 14 residues. The junction had 2 bases not matched to a gene; V was cut back by 3 bases and J by 4 bases.

This clonotype has just a few counts. The V call is TRBV7-9, the J call TRBJ1-6, with D unresolved. The CDR3 spans 17 residues. V was shortened by 4 bases and J by 14 bases, with 27 bases between the two germline ends. CDR1 and CDR2 from the germline V gene are SEHNR and FQNEAQ (reference sequence). The CDR3 loop reads CASSSTGERHHLISLHF. CDR3 DNA sequence: TGTGCCAGCAGCTCGACTGGGGAAAGGCACCATCTCATATCCCTCCACTTT.

This chain joins TRBV5-1 and TRBJ2-5; D unresolved. Trimming removed 6 bases at V and 0 bases at J, with 6 bases between. The CDR3 spans 12 residues. Germline V gives CDR1 SGHRS, CDR2 YFSETQ. CDR3 nucleotides: TGCGCCAGCACGTGGGACCAAGAGACCCAGTACTTC. It encodes CASTWDQETQYF.

This clonotype was seen a handful of times. The chain has TRBV10-3 and TRBJ2-1; 8 bases agree with TRBD2. Germline assignment: CDR1 ENHRY and CDR2 SYGVKD. V shed 4 bases and J 0 bases; nucleotides not matched to a gene: 5. The CDR3 covers 16 residues. The DNA of the CDR3 is TGTGCCATCAGTGGTGGAGGGACTAGCTCCTACAATGAGCAGTTCTTC. This sequence encodes CAISGGGTSSYNEQFF.

In its sample, this clonotype was seen a few times. V is TRBV5-1 and J is TRBJ2-3; possible D gene TRBD2, 5 bases. The ends were cut back, 4 bases at V and 2 bases at J, with 14 bases in the middle. The CDR3 runs 15 residues. The germline V gene has CDR1 SGHRS and CDR2 YFSETQ. In DNA form, the CDR3 reads TGCGCCAGCAGCCTTATAGCGACCAACACAGATACGCAGTATTTT. This codes for CASSLIATNTDTQYF.

This clonotype was seen more than once but under ten times. The chain employs TRBV5-1 and TRBJ1-3, with a weak D call TRBD1 (5 bases). CDR1 is SGHRS and CDR2 is YFSETQ in the germline V gene. The CDR3 runs to 15 residues. The V and J ends lost 0 bases and 0 bases respectively, with 7 bases between them. The CDR3 bases are TGCGCCAGCAGCTTGGACAGGAACTCTGGAAACACCATATATTTT. It is translated as CASSLDRNSGNTIYF. The whole variable domain, remainder taken from reference TRBV5-1 and TRBJ1-3, is KAGVTQTPRYLIKTRGQQVTLSCSPISGHRSVSWYQQTPGQGLQFLFEYFSETQRNKGNFPGRFSGRQFSNSRSEMNVSTLELGDSALYLCASSLDRNSGNTIYFGEGSWLTVV.

The rearrangement uses TRBV6-2 or TRBV6-3 and TRBJ2-7; unclear D gene. Germline loops: CDR1 MNHEY, CDR2 SVGEGT. V lost 6 bases and J 3 bases, leaving 9 bases between the germline ends. The CDR3 runs to 12 residues. The CDR3 reads CASRMPDYEQYV. CDR3 sequence (DNA): TGTGCCAGCAGGATGCCGGACTACGAGCAGTACGTC.

In its sample, this clonotype was seen a few times. The chain is built from TRBV6-5 and TRBJ2-1; TRBD1 agrees at 9 bases. This CDR3 is 15 amino acids long. With V trimmed by 8 bases and J by 7 bases, 12 bases remained unmatched. CDR1 and CDR2 (germline): MNHEY, SVGAGI. Written as DNA, the CDR3 is TGTGCCAGCGGCGTCGGGACAGGGCTCCGAAATGAGCAGTTCTTC. It is translated as CASGVGTGLRNEQFF.

CDR3 protein: CATSRERGKWYNEQFF. The DNA for the CDR3 is TGTGCCACCAGCAGAGAAAGGGGCAAGTGGTACAATGAGCAGTTCTTC. The V and J genes are TRBV15 and TRBJ2-1; the D gene is possibly TRBD1 (5 bases). The V gene's germline CDR1 is LNHNV and CDR2 YYDKDF (reference sequence). Trimming shortened V by 0 bases and J by 4 bases, and 13 bases separated the two germline ends. The CDR3 extends over 16 amino acids.

CDR3 coding DNA: TGCGCCAGCAGCTCTCCGGGACAGGGAAGGTCTGGCTACACCTTC. Amino acid sequence: CASSSPGQGRSGYTF. This sequence joins TRBV5-1 and TRBJ1-2; TRBD1 matches 9 bases. The germline V gene encodes CDR1 SGHRS and CDR2 YFSETQ. The CDR3 runs 15 residues. Unmatched junction bases numbered 10, after V lost 3 bases and J lost 7 bases. Drawing the rest from reference TRBV5-1 and TRBJ1-2, the complete variable domain is KAGVTQTPRYLIKTRGQQVTLSCSPISGHRSVSWYQQTPGQGLQFLFEYFSETQRNKGNFPGRFSGRQFSNSRSEMNVSTLELGDSALYLCASSSPGQGRSGYTFGSGTRLTVV.

The chain uses TRBV6-6 and TRBJ1-1; D is ambiguous. This CDR3 has 15 amino acids. Germline V gene data show CDR1 as MNHNY and CDR2 as SVGAGI (reference sequence). V shed 6 bases and J shed 0 bases, with 14 bases lying between them. CDR3 sequence (DNA): TGTGCCAGCAGCCCTGCCGCGCTAATGAACACTGAAGCTTTCTTT. Encoded protein: CASSPAALMNTEAFF.

This clonotype was detected a few times. V gene TRBV7-9 combines with J gene TRBJ1-6, with D tentatively TRBD1 (5 bases). With 3 bases removed from V and 10 bases from J, the gap between germline ends came to 16 bases. Germline V gene data show CDR1 as SEHNR and CDR2 as FQNEAQ (reference sequence). The CDR3 length is 15 residues. The CDR3 DNA follows: TGTGCCAGCAGCTTCGACGGGGCGATCTCCTCACCCCTCCACTTT. As protein: CASSFDGAISSPLHF.

This chain uses TRBV6-5 with TRBJ1-5, with 8 bases fitting TRBD1. Germline V gives CDR1 MNHEY, CDR2 SVGAGI. This CDR3 is built from 15 residues. The V segment lost 0 bases and the J segment 8 bases; nucleotides outside the gene matches: 6. The CDR3 region is CASSYSAGGRKPQHF. In nucleotides, the CDR3 is TGTGCCAGCAGTTACTCGGCAGGGGGCCGAAAGCCCCAGCATTTT.

This clonotype was detected only a few times. This sequence joins TRBV6-2 or TRBV6-3 and TRBJ1-1; tentative D call: TRBD1 (5 bases). Germline V lookup: CDR1 MNHEY, CDR2 SVGEGT. With 5 bases removed from V and 0 bases from J, the gap between germline ends came to 10 bases. The CDR3 consists of 14 residues. CDR3 sequence: CASSRQLMNTEAFF. For the CDR3, the DNA is TGTGCCAGCAGTAGACAGCTCATGAACACTGAAGCTTTCTTT.

The chain is built from TRBV7-2 and TRBJ1-5; perhaps TRBD1 as D (5 bases). The length of the CDR3 is 12 residues. Trimming cost V 5 bases and J 11 bases, with 13 bases left between them. CDR1 and CDR2 (germline): SGHTA, FQGNSA. CDR3 nucleotide sequence: TGTGCCAGCAGCCAAAGGGGTGGGGCCCAGCATTTT. As protein: CASSQRGGAQHF.

A few counts support this clonotype. The rearrangement links TRBV6-2 or TRBV6-3 to TRBJ1-5, with unresolved D. The CDR3 spans 12 residues. CDR1 and CDR2 (germline): MNHEY, SVGEGT. Trimming removed 2 bases from V and 5 bases from J, with 4 bases in between. The DNA of the CDR3 is TGTGCCAGCAGTTACATTGATCAGCCCCAGCATTTT. Translation gives CASSYIDQPQHF.

This clonotype was detected a few times. This chain links TRBV12-5 with TRBJ2-2; the D call may be TRBD1 or TRBD2 (5 bases each). Germline loops: CDR1 LGHNT, CDR2 FRNRAP. The CDR3 consists of 15 residues. V shed 4 bases and J shed 6 bases, with 15 bases lying between them. The CDR3 is CASGSGTFSPGELFF. The DNA for the CDR3 is TGTGCTAGTGGTTCCGGGACCTTCTCCCCCGGGGAGCTGTTTTTT.